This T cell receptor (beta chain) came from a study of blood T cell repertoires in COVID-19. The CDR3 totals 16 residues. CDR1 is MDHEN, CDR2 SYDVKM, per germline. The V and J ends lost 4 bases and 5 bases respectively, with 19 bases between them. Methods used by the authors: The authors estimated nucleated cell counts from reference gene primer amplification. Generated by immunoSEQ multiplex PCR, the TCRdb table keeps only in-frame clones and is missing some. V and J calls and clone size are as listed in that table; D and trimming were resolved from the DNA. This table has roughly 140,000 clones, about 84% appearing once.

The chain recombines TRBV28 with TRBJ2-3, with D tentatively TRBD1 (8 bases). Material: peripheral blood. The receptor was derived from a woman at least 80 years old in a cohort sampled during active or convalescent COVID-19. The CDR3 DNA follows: TGTGCCAGCAGTTCCCCACAGGGGGGGCGTGGAGATACGCAGTATTTT. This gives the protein CASSSPQGGRGDTQYF.